One T cell receptor beta chain is described in this entry. Its antigen remains unidentified. The source of the sample is a study of T cell responses to AZD1222 COVID-19 vaccine. Some clones are missing from TCRdb's copy, which holds only in-frame ones; the method was immunoSEQ multiplex PCR. The sample lists about 140,000 clones, 90% occurring once. This CDR3 spans 15 amino acids. Germline trimming cut 3 bases from V and 3 bases from J; bases unmatched to any gene: 5. Germline V gene sequence: CDR1 SEHNR, CDR2 FQNEAQ (reference sequence). Study-wide results and caveats: An increase in Spike-specific TCR breadth and depth was observed after two AZD1222 doses. All repertoire sampling was performed exclusively after the peak T cell response. The donors showed a predominance of white British ancestry and of females, with possible underestimation of clonal diversity.

The sequences come from peripheral blood, collected on day 0 of AZD1222 vaccination. V usage is TRBV7-9 and J usage is TRBJ2-7; 10 bases map to TRBD1. This clonotype was sampled from an adult in good health. CDR3 sequence (DNA): TGTGCCAGCAGCTTGGACAGGGGGAAAGACTACGAGCAGTACTTC. It is translated as CASSLDRGKDYEQYF.